This entry describes one T cell receptor beta chain. No antigen is known for it. The data are from a study of OX40 agonist ivuxolimab in advanced cancers. V was pared by 0 bases and J by 3 bases, with 7 bases between. The CDR3 runs to 14 residues. Per germline, CDR1 SGDLS and CDR2 YYNGEE. Points from the study as a whole: Some patients without response likewise showed low normalized clonal expansion.

The protocol was immunoSEQ multiplex PCR, while the TCRdb copy is restricted to in-frame clones and leaves out a portion. The table records more than 40,000 clones, 88% of them present only once. This specimen was CD4+ or CD8+ T cells sorted from blood, taken in a trial of the OX40 agonist ivuxolimab. The origin of this receptor is an adult with an advanced solid tumor such as melanoma, head and neck, liver or kidney cancer. The chain combines TRBV9 with TRBJ1-5; D remains unclear. The CDR3, as DNA: TGTGCCAGCAGCGTAGCCGATAACAATCAGCCCCAGCATTTT. Protein: CASSVADNNQPQHF.